This T cell receptor beta chain originates from a study of PD-L1 blockade in urothelial cancer. Here immunoSEQ multiplex PCR was the method, and the copy in TCRdb shows in-frame clones only, minus some. Counted here are about 48,000 clones, approximately 78% occurring once; the ten biggest clones make up 8.8%. This CDR3 region has 15 residues. CDR1 and CDR2 from the germline V gene are MNHEY and SVGAGI. V shed 7 bases, J shed 5 bases, and the junction held 11 bases outside the gene matches. Stated time point: peripheral blood 6 weeks after treatment start. This sequence originates from a man aged 65 to 85 with urothelial cancer. The sample in question was PBMCs, obtained around atezolizumab (anti-PD-L1) treatment. This chain uses TRBV6-5 with TRBJ1-5, with 7 nucleotides matching TRBD1. CDR3 sequence reads: CASKQSRQGDQPQHF. CDR3 nucleotides: TGTGCCAGCAAACAGTCCAGACAGGGTGATCAGCCCCAGCATTTT.